The clone carrying this TCR beta chain showed up just a few times. The antigen is not known. Libraries were prepared by immunoSEQ multiplex PCR; TCRdb keeps only in-frame clonotypes and omits some of them. The sample includes approximately 64,000 clones, 75% to 85% of them seen just once. This sample was included in a study of OX40 agonist ivuxolimab in advanced cancers. Study-wide results and caveats: Not determined was the antigen specificity of the expanded peripheral T cells.

Germline CDR1 is LGHNA and CDR2 is YNFKEQ. V trimming: 0 bases; J trimming: 10 bases; junction bases outside the gene matches: 15. The CDR3 extends over 17 amino acids. The sequence derives from an adult with an advanced solid tumor such as melanoma, head and neck, liver or kidney cancer. Sample: CD4+ or CD8+ T cells sorted from blood, taken in a trial of the OX40 agonist ivuxolimab. The chain uses TRBV4-2 and TRBJ1-2; 9 bases match TRBD1. The CDR3 nucleotides are TGTGCCAGCAGCCAAGAAAGGGGGACAGGGTCACCAAAGAACTACACCTTC. Translated: CASSQERGTGSPKNYTF.